This TCR beta chain stems from a study of shared T cell receptors in the human thymus. Sequenced by immunoSEQ multiplex PCR; TCRdb stores in-frame clones only, minus some. The sample contains about 660,000 clones, 70% to 90% of which appear only once. Germline loops: CDR1 LGHNA, CDR2 YSLEER. V lost 0 bases and J 7 bases, leaving 13 bases between the germline ends. The CDR3 loop spans 15 amino acids. The data were also submitted as part of a second study, on human thymus T cells. In that study: Resections from corrective heart surgery supplied the thymus tissue. Related work found strong thymic repertoire overlap between unrelated individuals.

The V gene is TRBV4-3, the J gene TRBJ1-5, with D uncertain. The origin of this receptor is a boy less than two years old with a congenital heart defect. The source material was thymocytes. The chain's CDR3 is CASSQDLEGRQPQHF. The CDR3 DNA reads as TGCGCCAGCAGCCAAGATTTAGAGGGTCGGCAGCCCCAGCATTTT.